This T cell receptor (beta chain) was captured in a study of T cell responses to AZD1222 COVID-19 vaccine. The CDR3 length is 14 residues. Germline CDR1 MNHEY, CDR2 SMNVEV (reference sequence). The germline V and J ends were trimmed by 2 bases and 6 bases, with 11 bases remaining between them. The method was immunoSEQ multiplex PCR; TCRdb's version includes in-frame clones alone and lacks a portion of them. The profile covers roughly 85,000 clones, with around 85% appearing a single time and approximately 7% taken by the ten largest. Points on this clone: No antigen is known for it.

Overall study results and limits: Sampled repertoires all dated from after the peak T cell response.

Sequenced here: peripheral blood, sampled on day 0 of AZD1222 vaccination. The J gene is TRBJ1-5, the V gene TRBV27, with D perhaps TRBD1 (6 bases). This TCR derives from an adult in good health. The CDR3 loop reads CASSLTGGPQPQHF. The CDR3 DNA reads as TGTGCCAGCAGTTTAACCGGGGGGCCTCAGCCCCAGCATTTT.